This T cell receptor beta chain was profiled in a study of T cell responses to AZD1222 COVID-19 vaccine (dated by TCRdb to about 2021). In terms of the full investigation: TCR sequencing covered 230 or so trial participants: about 210 given two doses of AZD1222 and 26 given two doses of MenACWY control vaccine. Enrollment into the trials was organized by age into subgroups of 18-55, 56-69 and 70-plus years, and those subgroups contained roughly 150, 30 and 60 TCR-sequenced participants, respectively. The study at large found these results: Conclusions about previously exposed vaccinees were limited because only a handful of AZD1222 recipients were SARS-CoV-2 seropositive at baseline. Most participants were white British and females outnumbered males, and the authors suggested that clonal diversity may have been underestimated. After two AZD1222 doses, spike-specific TCR breadth and depth were significantly higher than at day 0 and than in MenACWY recipients. Because no samples from the day 14 peak response were available, repertoires could be characterized only after the peak T cell response. The 56-69-year group was small, and its depth increase did not reach significance, likely because of low power. CD4 TCRs associated with the vaccine covered the entire spike protein, and the dominant responses were in regions 160-218 and 743-854. Reportedly, almost half of the unique spike-specific TCRs recognized epitopes lying outside the regions that are mutated in the B.1.351 and B.1.1.7 variants.

The CDR3 regions of human TCRbeta chains were subjected to immunosequencing. The original methods were these. TCRs in the repertoires were compared against a reference library of SARS-CoV-2-specific TCRs that had been generated with the MIRA antigen-specificity platform. Breadth was defined as the fraction of unique TCRs that were SARS-CoV-2-associated. Depth was defined as the fraction of total T cells that were SARS-CoV-2-associated. Using the MIRA data, each spike-specific TCR was assigned both to the spike region to which the TCR was reactive and to a CD4 or CD8 class. Log10-transformed breadth and depth values were compared by one-way ANOVA with Sidak's multiple comparisons tests. The immuneACCESS repertoire file appears here via TCRdb, limited to in-frame rearrangements. These files lack a portion of the clones; in checked studies, under half of the deficit traces to unresolved V genes, and the cause of the others is not known. The DNA was the basis for D and trimming; V, J and clone size are from that table. Counted in this sample were tens of thousands of clones; approximately 79% of them appeared once. Of the sample, 20% to 25% is held by the ten largest clones.

The time point label on this specimen signifies: baseline before first vaccination. The treatment or condition label for this specimen denotes: meningococcal conjugate vaccine given as trial control. Vaccinee samples came from UK trials COV001 and COV002, including a single-blind randomized controlled phase 2/3 trial of AZD1222 (ChAdOx1 nCoV-19) in healthy adults. Trial participant PBMC samples were collected at day 0 and day 28 after the second dose for TCRbeta chain sequencing. Comments on this clone: Its antigen is unknown. Per-base quality was not reported, and no clone a single base away is much larger than it.

From cysteine to phenylalanine, the CDR3 is 16 amino acids long. The DNA shown is the 48-base CDR3, in frame from base 1. Trimming accounts for 5 bases at V and 3 bases at J, while the number of junction bases matched to no gene is 9. Taken from the germline V gene (reference sequence), the CDR1 and CDR2 loops are SEHNR and FQNEAQ. The chain is made from TRBV7-9 and TRBJ2-2; the junction holds 7 bases that match TRBD1. This TCR was sampled from an adult in good health. The material was peripheral blood, obtained on day 0 of MenACWY control vaccination. DNA sequence: TGTGCCAGCAGCGGAACAGGGGCCATGGACACCGGGGAGCTGTTTTTT. It codes for CASSGTGAMDTGELFF.